This T cell receptor (beta chain) was sequenced for a study of OX40 agonist ivuxolimab in advanced cancers. As for the study in general: Recorded diagnoses for dose-escalation patients were hepatocellular carcinoma, melanoma, renal cell or head and neck cancer.

A remark on this clone: No antigen is known for it.

V was pared by 8 bases and J by 1 base, with 7 bases of the junction left unmatched. The CDR3 loop spans 14 amino acids. CDR1 ENHRY and CDR2 SYGVKD come from the germline V gene. Study conclusions and caveats: The average count of expanded clones was higher among CD8+ T cells than among CD4+.

The repertoire was sequenced with immunoSEQ multiplex PCR; TCRdb's copy has only in-frame clones and lacks some. The data show 48,000 or so clones, approximately 81% seen once. The sampling schedule covered blood at baseline, cycle 4 day 1, and cycle 7 day 1. This specimen was CD4+ or CD8+ T cells sorted from blood, taken in a trial of the OX40 agonist ivuxolimab. This receptor was taken from an adult with an advanced solid tumor such as melanoma, head and neck, liver or kidney cancer. The chain combines TRBV10-3 with TRBJ2-5, with 7 positions matching TRBD2. The DNA of the CDR3 is TGTGCCATCGGGGCTAGCGGCAGCCAAGAGACCCAGTACTTC. Its protein product is CAIGASGSQETQYF.